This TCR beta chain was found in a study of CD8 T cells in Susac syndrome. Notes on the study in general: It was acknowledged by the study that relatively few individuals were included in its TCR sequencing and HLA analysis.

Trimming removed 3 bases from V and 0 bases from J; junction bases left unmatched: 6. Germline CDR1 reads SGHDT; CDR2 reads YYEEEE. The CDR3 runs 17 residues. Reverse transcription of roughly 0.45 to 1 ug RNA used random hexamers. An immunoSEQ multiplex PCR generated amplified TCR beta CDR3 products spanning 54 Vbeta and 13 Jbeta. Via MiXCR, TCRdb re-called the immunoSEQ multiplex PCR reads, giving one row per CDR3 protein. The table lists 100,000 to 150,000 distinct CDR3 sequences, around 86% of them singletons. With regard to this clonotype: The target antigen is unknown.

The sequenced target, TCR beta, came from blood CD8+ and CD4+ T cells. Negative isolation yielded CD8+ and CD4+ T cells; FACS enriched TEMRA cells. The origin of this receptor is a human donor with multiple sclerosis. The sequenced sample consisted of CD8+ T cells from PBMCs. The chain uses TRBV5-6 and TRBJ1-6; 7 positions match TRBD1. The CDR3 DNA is TGTGCCAGCAGCTCCGGGACAGCAGGCTCCTATAATTCACCCCTCCACTTT. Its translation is CASSSGTAGSYNSPLHF.